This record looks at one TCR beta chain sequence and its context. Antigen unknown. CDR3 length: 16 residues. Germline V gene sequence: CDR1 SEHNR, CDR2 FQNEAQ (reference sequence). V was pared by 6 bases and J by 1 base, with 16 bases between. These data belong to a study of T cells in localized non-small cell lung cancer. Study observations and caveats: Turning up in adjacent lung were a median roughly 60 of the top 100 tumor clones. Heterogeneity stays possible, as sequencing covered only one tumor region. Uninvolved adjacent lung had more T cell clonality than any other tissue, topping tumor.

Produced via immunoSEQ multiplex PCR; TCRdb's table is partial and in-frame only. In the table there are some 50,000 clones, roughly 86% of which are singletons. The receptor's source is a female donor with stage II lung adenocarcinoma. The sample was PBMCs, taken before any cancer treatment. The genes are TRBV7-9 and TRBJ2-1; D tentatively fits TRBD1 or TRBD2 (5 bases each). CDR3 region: CASSPATWGSYNEQFF. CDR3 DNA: TGTGCCAGCAGTCCCGCCACCTGGGGGTCCTACAATGAGCAGTTCTTC.